The rows below give T cell receptor beta chains drawn from one sample of a study of T-cell memory formation after mild COVID-19. TCRdb reanalysed the 5' RACE reads using MiXCR and keeps one entry per CDR3 protein. Of 400,000 to 500,000 distinct CDR3 sequences in the sample, roughly 17% were seen once. Sequences were obtained from PBMCs or a T cell subset sorted from them (not recorded which). The receptors here all came from a man aged 18 to 30 who had mild COVID-19 (a few samples of this study predate the infection). Cell type and time point are not known. Each CDR3 is given with its conserved first and last residue. A D gene is named only where the DNA matches it firmly. Only part of the rows carry a size: once, few, many, or a class if the clone is expanded.

few	-	TRBV12-3/TRBV12-4	TRBJ1-5	TGTGCCAGCAGCCTCTCGGGGGCTCAGCCCCAGCATTTT	CASSLSGAQPQHF
few	-	TRBV10-3	TRBJ1-2	TGTGCCATCAGTGAGTCGAACCAGGGACTTAGTCGGCCCTTC	CAISESNQGLSRPF
-	-	TRBV5-1	TRBJ1-2	TGCGCCAGCAGCTTGGGTCGACGGTTCCCGGACTATGGCTACACCTTC	CASSLGRRFPDYGYTF
-	-	TRBV5-6	TRBJ2-3	TGTGCCAGCGGGCAGGGAACAAGCACAGATACGCAGTATTTT	CASGQGTSTDTQYF
-	TRBD2	TRBV9	TRBJ2-2	TGTGCCAGCAGCTCTACTAGCGGGGGGCCGAGGTGGGAGCTGTTTTTT	CASSSTSGGPRWELFF
few	-	TRBV19	TRBJ2-1	TGTGCCAGTAGTAAGGTCACCTACAATGAGCAGTTCTTC	CASSKVTYNEQFF
-	-	TRBV12-5	TRBJ2-7	TGTGCTAGTGGTTTGAAGGGGCACGAGCAGTACTTC	CASGLKGHEQYF
few	-	TRBV7-3	TRBJ2-2	TGTGCCAGCAGCTTAAAGCCAGCAGCCGGGGAGCTGTTTTTT	CASSLKPAAGELFF
few	-	TRBV4-2	TRBJ2-2	TGTGCCAGCCGACTTGGAGCGAACACCGGGGAGCTGTTTTTT	CASRLGANTGELFF
few	-	TRBV19	TRBJ2-3	TGTGCCAGTAGTATATCCAGGCGGGGGCTTGATACGCAGTATTTT	CASSISRRGLDTQYF
few	-	TRBV5-1	TRBJ2-5	TGCGCCAGCAGTGGTGAGGACATTACGGAGACCCAGTACTTC	CASSGEDITETQYF
-	TRBD2	TRBV14	TRBJ2-5	TGTGCCAGCAGCCCCCGGGACAGGGGGACTAGCGGGGGGGAAGAGACCCAGTACTTC	CASSPRDRGTSGGEETQYF
-	-	TRBV11-1	TRBJ2-3	TGTGCCAGCAGCCCCGGGCAGGTCGGGGATACGCAGTATTTT	CASSPGQVGDTQYF
-	-	TRBV18	TRBJ2-5	TGTGCCAGCTCCAAGGGGACTCCGAGGGGAGAGACCCAGTACTTC	CASSKGTPRGETQYF
-	-	TRBV19	TRBJ1-1	TGTGCCAGTAAGGCAGGGGTAACTGAAGCTTTCTTT	CASKAGVTEAFF
many	-	TRBV7-6	TRBJ1-5	TGTGCCAGCAGCCTATCCGGGACATCAAATCAGCCCCAGCATTTT	CASSLSGTSNQPQHF
few	-	TRBV18	TRBJ1-3	TGTGCCAGCTCCCCAGGGTACCAAGACTCTGGAAACACCATATATTTT	CASSPGYQDSGNTIYF
-	TRBD2	TRBV6-2/TRBV6-3	TRBJ2-1	TGTGCCAGCAGTTACTCGGCGGGGGGGCGCAATGAGCAGTTCTTC	CASSYSAGGRNEQFF
few	-	TRBV28	TRBJ1-2	TGTGCCACCGACGTGGGGGGTAGAGGCTACACCTTC	CATDVGGRGYTF
few	-	TRBV27	TRBJ2-3	TGTGCCAGCAGTCCCTCCGTTGTTTATAGCACAGATACGCAGTATTTT	CASSPSVVYSTDTQYF
-	TRBD2	TRBV7-2	TRBJ2-7	TGTGCCAGCAGCTCCACGCGGGGGGCCGGTATTGGCTACGAGCAGTACTTC	CASSSTRGAGIGYEQYF
many	TRBD1	TRBV5-1	TRBJ1-5	TGCGCCAGCAGCTTGGCAGGGGGAAACAATCAGCCCCAGCATTTT	CASSLAGGNNQPQHF
-	-	TRBV6-5	TRBJ2-2	TGTGCCAGCAGTAGGGTCAGCGCGAACACCGGGGAGCTGTTTTTT	CASSRVSANTGELFF
-	-	TRBV4-2	TRBJ2-5	TGTGCCAGCAGCCAAGAACGGATAGGGCTCGAGTATCCAGAGACCCAGTACTTC	CASSQERIGLEYPETQYF
-	TRBD1	TRBV6-6	TRBJ2-1	TGTGCCAGCAGTAGACAGGGGGCGCACAATGAGCAGTTCTTC	CASSRQGAHNEQFF
-	-	TRBV10-3	TRBJ2-3	TGTGCCATCAGTGAAAGAGGGGCCGGCACAGATACGCAGTATTTT	CAISERGAGTDTQYF
-	-	TRBV6-2/TRBV6-3	TRBJ1-5	TGTGCCAGCAGTTACCCCGGGACGCAGCCCCAGCATTTT	CASSYPGTQPQHF
many	-	TRBV5-1	TRBJ2-5	TGCGCCAGCAGCTTGGGGAATGGAGAAGAGACCCAGTACTTC	CASSLGNGEETQYF
few	TRBD2	TRBV7-3	TRBJ2-3	TGTGCCAGCAGCTTCGATAGCGGGGGGGCGGATACGCAGTATTTT	CASSFDSGGADTQYF
-	-	TRBV7-9	TRBJ1-6	TGTGCCAGCAGCCCCCGGGAGGGGAGCTCCTATAATTCACCCCTCCACTTT	CASSPREGSSYNSPLHF
-	-	TRBV5-1	TRBJ1-4	TGCGCCAGCAGCTTGGCCATCACAGCAACTAATGAAAAACTGTTTTTT	CASSLAITATNEKLFF
few	-	TRBV5-5	TRBJ1-2	TGTGCCAGCAGCTCTCTAGGCGCTGGCTACACCTTC	CASSSLGAGYTF
once	-	TRBV20-1	TRBJ1-1	TGCAGTGCTAGAGAGGGACACTCGAACAGTGAAGCTTTCTTT	CSAREGHSNSEAFF
-	TRBD1	TRBV5-5	TRBJ2-2	TGTGCCAGCAGTTCTACAGGGGTCCCGAACACCGGGGAGCTGTTTTTT	CASSSTGVPNTGELFF
few	-	TRBV14	TRBJ1-1	TGTGCCAGCAGCCTTCCGGGGAAGTCTGAAGCTTTCTTT	CASSLPGKSEAFF
many	TRBD1	TRBV7-8	TRBJ2-1	TGTGCCAGCAGCTCATTCGGGACAGGGGGACGCAATGAGCAGTTCTTC	CASSSFGTGGRNEQFF
-	-	TRBV5-1	TRBJ1-6	TGCGCCAGCAGCGAGGGGTCGGAATCCTATAATTCACCCCTCCACTTT	CASSEGSESYNSPLHF
-	-	TRBV29-1	TRBJ2-3	TGCAGCGAATCAACGACTAGCACAGATACGCAGTATTTT	CSESTTSTDTQYF
-	-	TRBV27	TRBJ2-1	TGTGCCAGCAGCTTGGGACTTCTGTACAATGAGCAGTTCTTC	CASSLGLLYNEQFF
many	TRBD1	TRBV5-1	TRBJ2-5	TGCGCCAGCAGCTTGCGCCGGACAGGGCCTAGGCCGGAGTACTTC	CASSLRRTGPRPEYF
-	TRBD1	TRBV11-2	TRBJ2-1	TGTGCCAGCAGCGCGTACAGGGACAGGAATGAGCAGTTCTTC	CASSAYRDRNEQFF
many	-	TRBV18	TRBJ2-7	TGTGCCAGCTCCATCTCGGACCGCTACGAGCAGTACTTC	CASSISDRYEQYF
-	-	TRBV24-1	TRBJ2-2	TGTGCCACCAGTGTAGGGGACACCAACACCGGGGAGCTGTTTTTT	CATSVGDTNTGELFF
-	-	TRBV6-2/TRBV6-3	TRBJ1-5	TGTGCCATCAGTTATTATCGGGGGGCAATGGAGCCCCAGCATTTT	CAISYYRGAMEPQHF
many	-	TRBV12-3/TRBV12-4	TRBJ2-3	TGTGCCAGCAGTTTCCGCCTCCCAGATACGCAGTATTTT	CASSFRLPDTQYF
-	-	TRBV5-5	TRBJ2-3	TGTGCCAGCAGCTTGTTGCCCCCGCCTACAGATACGCAGTATTTT	CASSLLPPPTDTQYF